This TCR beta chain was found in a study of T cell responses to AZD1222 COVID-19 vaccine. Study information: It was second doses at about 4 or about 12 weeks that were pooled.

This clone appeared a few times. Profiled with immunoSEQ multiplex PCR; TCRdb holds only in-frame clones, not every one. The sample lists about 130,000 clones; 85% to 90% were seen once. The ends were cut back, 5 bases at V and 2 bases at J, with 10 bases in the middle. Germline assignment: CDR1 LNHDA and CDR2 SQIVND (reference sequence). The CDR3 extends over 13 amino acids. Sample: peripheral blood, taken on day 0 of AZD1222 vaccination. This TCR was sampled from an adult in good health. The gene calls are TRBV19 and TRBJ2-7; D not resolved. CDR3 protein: CASSVKSTYEQYF. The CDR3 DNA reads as TGTGCCAGTAGTGTTAAGAGTACCTACGAGCAGTACTTC. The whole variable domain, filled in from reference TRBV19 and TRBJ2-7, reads DGGITQSPKYLFRKEGQNVTLSCEQNLNHDAMYWYRQDPGQGLRLIYYSQIVNDFQKGDIAEGYSVSREKKESFPLTVTSAQKNPTAFYLCASSVKSTYEQYFGPGTRLTVT.